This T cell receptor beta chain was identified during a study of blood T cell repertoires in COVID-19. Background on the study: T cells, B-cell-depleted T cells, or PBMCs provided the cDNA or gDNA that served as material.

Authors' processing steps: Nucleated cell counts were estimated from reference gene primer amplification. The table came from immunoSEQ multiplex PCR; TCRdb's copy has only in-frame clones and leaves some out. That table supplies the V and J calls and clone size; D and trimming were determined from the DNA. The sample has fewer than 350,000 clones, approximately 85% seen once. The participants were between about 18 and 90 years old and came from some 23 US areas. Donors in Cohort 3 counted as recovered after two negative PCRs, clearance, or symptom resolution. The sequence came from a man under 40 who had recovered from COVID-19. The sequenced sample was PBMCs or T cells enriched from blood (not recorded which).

CDR3 nucleotides: TGTGCCAGCAGCTCCGTGCGGGACAACTATGGCTACACCTTC. Amino acid sequence: CASSSVRDNYGYTF. V usage is TRBV11-2 and J usage is TRBJ1-2; a weak D match, TRBD1 (5 bases). Germline V gives CDR1 SGHAT, CDR2 FQNNGV. The CDR3 has 14 amino acids. Trimming took 4 bases from V and 2 from J, leaving 11 bases between them.